These T cell receptor beta chains were read from a single sample in a study of blood T cell repertoires in COVID-19. Only in-frame clones appear in the TCRdb table, and some are missing; sequencing was by immunoSEQ multiplex PCR. The table has some 490,000 clones, 88% seen once. Source material: PBMCs or T cells enriched from blood (not recorded which). Receptor source: a woman in her fifties or sixties who had recovered from COVID-19. CDR3s leave out the opening cysteine and the closing phenylalanine or tryptophan. The order of the fields is CDR3 length, V gene, J gene, CDR3 protein.

>12|TRBV25-1|TRBJ1-1
ASTYTGKNTEAF
>14|TRBV10-1|TRBJ2-1
ASSVIQGPFNNEQF
>13|TRBV2|TRBJ1-1
ASRGQRGKNTEAF
>13|TRBV6-6|TRBJ1-4
ASSYSFGGDEKLF
>12|TRBV6-1|TRBJ1-4
ASSDNRVREKLF
>14|TRBV6-4|TRBJ2-3
ASSDSEGASTDTQY
>11|TRBV10-3|TRBJ1-5
AISEQGNQPQH
>11|TRBV2|TRBJ1-5
ASRGQDNQPQH
>12|TRBV5-4|TRBJ1-5
ASSLGAGNQPQH
>12|TRBV24-1|TRBJ1-5
ATSDGGPNQPQH
>12|TRBV29-1|TRBJ2-4
SVVQTGGKNIQY
>12|TRBV4-2|TRBJ1-5
ASSQGGSNQPQH
>14|TRBV2|TRBJ1-1
ASRPPLVGQGTEAF
>11|TRBV3-1/TRBV3-2|TRBJ2-3
ASSQGYSDTQY
>10|TRBV7-8|TRBJ1-1
ASSWGLGEAF
>13|TRBV27|TRBJ2-2
ASTLFARNTGELF
>10|TRBV30|TRBJ1-3
AWISGGNTIY
>14|TRBV9|TRBJ2-3
ASSLTGAGATDTQY
>15|TRBV11-3|TRBJ2-2
ASSQPPGQATTGELF
>14|TRBV7-2|TRBJ1-6
ASSLNMNRGNSPLH
>15|TRBV27|TRBJ1-2
ASKKMGQGPLNYGYT
>13|TRBV19|TRBJ2-3
ASSMAQTSTDTQY
>12|TRBV9|TRBJ1-5
ASSVDGRDKAQH
>14|TRBV3-1/TRBV3-2|TRBJ2-1
ASSQGTSGTYNEQF
>10|TRBV12-3/TRBV12-4|TRBJ2-1
ASSLARNEQF
>12|TRBV11-2|TRBJ1-1
ASSRDTTNTEAF
>12|TRBV28|TRBJ2-7
ASSLWDGTYEQY
>12|TRBV24-1|TRBJ1-2
ATSDSSWGEGYT
>11|TRBV7-2|TRBJ1-2
ASSLERGAGYT
>13|TRBV24-1|TRBJ2-3
ATSDPAGGTDTQY
>12|TRBV18|TRBJ1-1
ASSPSRSNTEAF
>14|TRBV7-2|TRBJ2-1
ASSREPGTSVNEQF
>13|TRBV10-1|TRBJ1-5
ASSRGQRSNQPQH
>16|TRBV4-1|TRBJ1-6
ASSQEDRLYSYNSPLH
>14|TRBV7-9|TRBJ1-1
ASSLPKLGQSPEAF
>15|TRBV10-1|TRBJ2-3
ASSENYPGSSTDTQY
>14|TRBV5-1|TRBJ2-2
ASSLVGLAGIEELF
>16|TRBV5-6|TRBJ2-2
ASSLVVLAGGRTGELF
>10|TRBV28|TRBJ2-1
ASSLPNNEQF
>17|TRBV6-6|TRBJ1-3
ASSPMFPLDDSSGNTIY
>13|TRBV24-1|TRBJ1-4
ATSDYRGGQEKLF
>16|TRBV19|TRBJ2-1
ASSRQGSRQGGYNEQF
>13|TRBV4-1|TRBJ2-7
ASKLRDTLSYEQY
>12|TRBV7-8|TRBJ2-5
ASSLAGGRETQY
>13|TRBV6-5|TRBJ1-6
ASRPGQTYNSPLH